These 17 T cell receptor beta chains share one sample of origin, sequenced in a study of CD8+CD57+ T cells in acquired aplastic anemia. Genomic DNA was employed as the template in profiling TCR beta VDJ and CDR3. In TCRdb, the reads were re-called with MiXCR into one record per CDR3 protein. The sample has fewer than 250,000 distinct CDR3 sequences; approximately 49% are singletons. Sequenced sample: sorted CD4+, CD8+, or CD8+CD57+ T cells (not recorded which) from PBMCs. The receptors stem from a human donor in good health, serving as a control.

V usage is TRBV5-1 and J usage is TRBJ1-3, with 10 bases that match TRBD1. CDR3 length equals 20 residues. V dropped 2 bases and J dropped 2; count of bases not matched to a gene: 16. Germline values: CDR1 SGHRS, CDR2 YFSETQ. The CDR3 nucleotides read TGCGCCAGCAGCTTTCAAGGGACAGGGGCTGGGTCGGCTGCTGGAAACACCATATATTTT. Amino acid sequence: CASSFQGTGAGSAAGNTIYF.

The chain links TRBV10-3 to TRBJ2-7; D call uncertain. CDR1 and CDR2 from the germline V gene are ENHRY and SYGVKD. The CDR3 runs to 16 residues. V lost 2 bases to trimming and J lost 0 bases, with 14 bases between them. CDR3 in DNA: TGTGCCATCAGTGAGCTCAAAGGGCAAAGCTCCTACGAGCAGTACTTC. As protein: CAISELKGQSSYEQYF.

This clonotype was recorded many times. The chain combines TRBV3-1 with TRBJ2-1; 9 bases line up with TRBD1. The length of the CDR3 is 16 residues. Losses at the gene ends were 4 bases for V and 3 bases for J; bases not matched to a gene: 7. CDR1 is LGHDT and CDR2 is YNNKEL in the germline V gene (reference sequence). DNA of the CDR3: TGTGCCAGCAGCCGAGCGGGACAGGGAATCTACAATGAGCAGTTCTTC. Protein: CASSRAGQGIYNEQFF.

The sample holds a few counts of this clonotype. The chain links TRBV15 to TRBJ1-2; D remains unclear. The germline V gene encodes CDR1 LNHNV and CDR2 YYDKDF (reference sequence). The CDR3 runs 16 residues. Deletions cut 3 bases from V and 4 bases from J, with 18 bases between. The CDR3 region has the DNA TGTGCCACCAGCAGTGCCCTGTCAGGAAGCGGCTATGGCTACACCTTC. It codes for CATSSALSGSGYGYTF. Full variable domain (rest looked up from reference TRBV15 and TRBJ1-2): DAMVIQNPRYQVTQFGKPVTLSCSQTLNHNVMYWYQQKSSQAPKLLFHYYDKDFNNEADTPDNFQSRRPNTSFCFLDIRSPGLGDTAMYLCATSSALSGSGYGYTFGSGTRLTVV.

In regard to this clonotype: This likely comes from a read error, as the CDR3 has no conserved phenylalanine or tryptophan at its end. The DNA is left out, because the CDR3 cannot be placed on it with certainty; the CDR3 is given as TCRdb lists it. This chain joins TRBV10-3 and TRBJ1-4; the table names TRBD1, a call not compared with the DNA. Germline V CDR1 and CDR2: ENHRY, SYGVKD. From its first to its last residue, the CDR3 has 15 amino acids. The CDR3 is CAISEQQGTNEKLLL.

This clonotype was found many times. V and J are TRBV6-1 and TRBJ2-3; 7 positions agree with TRBD1. V was pared by 6 bases and J by 9 bases, with 9 bases of the junction left unmatched. Germline V gene lookup returns CDR1 MNHNS and CDR2 SASEGT. The CDR3 is 13 amino acids. The CDR3 spells CASRTGPPYTQYF. Here the CDR3 DNA reads TGTGCCAGCAGGACAGGGCCGCCCTACACGCAGTATTTT.

The chain employs TRBV10-2 and TRBJ2-3, with 16 bases identical to TRBD2. This CDR3 has 20 amino acids. CDR1 is WSHSY and CDR2 is SAAADI in the germline V gene. The J segment lost 0 bases and the V segment lost 2 bases, leaving 8 bases of the junction unmatched. The CDR3 protein is CASSEPGLAGGGASTDTQYF. CDR3 nucleotide sequence: TGCGCCAGCAGTGAGCCGGGACTAGCGGGGGGGGGAGCTAGCACAGATACGCAGTATTTT.

The chain's CDR3 is CATGTGGSNQPQHF. Here the CDR3 DNA reads TGTGCCACCGGGACAGGGGGTAGCAATCAGCCCCAGCATTTT. The chain links TRBV10-3 to TRBJ1-5; 11 bases align to TRBD1. The CDR3 is made up of 14 amino acids. V was pared by 10 bases and J by 0 bases, with 2 bases of the junction left unmatched. In germline, CDR1 is ENHRY, CDR2 SYGVKD.

The chain's CDR3 is CATSLKPGHQFRDYGYTF. For the CDR3, the DNA is TGTGCCACCAGCTTGAAACCGGGACACCAGTTTCGTGACTATGGCTACACCTTC. The chain has TRBV15 and TRBJ1-2; the D gene is possibly TRBD1 (6 bases). Trimming pared 5 bases from V and 3 bases from J, leaving 25 bases between. From germline, CDR1 is LNHNV and CDR2 YYDKDF (reference sequence). This CDR3 has 18 amino acids.

The V call is TRBV19, the J call TRBJ1-6, with D unclear. V was shortened by 3 bases and J by 3 bases, with 9 bases between the two germline ends. The CDR3 sequence is 15 residues long. The V gene's germline CDR1 is LNHDA and CDR2 SQIVND (reference sequence). CDR3 sequence reads: CASSIAGLYNSPLHF. The CDR3 DNA sequence: TGTGCCAGTAGTATCGCAGGCCTCTATAATTCACCCCTCCACTTT.

The chain uses TRBV7-8 and TRBJ1-1; the match to TRBD1 covers 7 bases. Per germline, CDR1 SGHVS and CDR2 FQNEAQ. V was clipped by 5 bases and J by 8 bases; unmatched bases: 11. The CDR3 is 14 amino acids. As DNA, the CDR3 is TGTGCCAGCAGCCTTTATGACAGGGTTCAAGAAGCTTTCTTT. Its translation is CASSLYDRVQEAFF.

The chain combines TRBV25-1 with TRBJ2-3; D is unclear. CDR3 size: 14 residues. The germline V gene encodes CDR1 MGHDK and CDR2 SYGVNS. The V end lost 2 bases, the J end lost 1 base, and 7 bases lay between the germline ends. The CDR3 protein is CASSEEPGTDTQYF. In DNA, the CDR3 is TGTGCCAGCAGTGAAGAACCGGGCACAGATACGCAGTATTTT.

The chain has TRBV9 and TRBJ2-7; 8 bases fit TRBD1. J was trimmed by 6 bases and V by 1 base; bases with no gene match: 6. This CDR3 contains 14 residues. Per germline, CDR1 SGDLS and CDR2 YYNGEE. The CDR3 nucleotides read TGTGCCAGCAGCGTACGGGACAGGAATGGCGAGCAGTACTTC. Translating it yields CASSVRDRNGEQYF.

In this sample, this clonotype turned up a few times. With a much larger clone just one base away, this may be a read error. The chain employs TRBV7-3 and TRBJ1-3; D unclear. This CDR3 contains 13 residues. Trimming removed 4 bases at V and 3 bases at J, with 7 bases between. Germline CDR1 is SGHTA and CDR2 is FQGTGA. CDR3 DNA sequence: TGTGCCAGCAGCTCGGGGTGTGGAAACACCATATATTTT. It codes for CASSSGCGNTIYF. The variable domain in full, completed from reference TRBV7-3 and TRBJ1-3, reads GAGVSQTPSNKVTEKGKYVELRCDPISGHTALYWYRQSLGQGPEFLIYFQGTGAADDSGLPNDRFFAVRPEGSVSTLKIQRTERGDSAVYLCASSSGCGNTIYFGEGSWLTVV.

The chain has TRBV20-1 and TRBJ2-5; D is perhaps TRBD2 (5 bases). This CDR3 has 12 residues. Trimming left V 5 bases short and J 7 bases short, with 14 bases between. Germline assignment: CDR1 DFQATT and CDR2 SNEGSKA (reference sequence). CDR3 bases: TGCAGTGCTGCCGGGATAACCAGGACCCAGTACTTC. Its translation is CSAAGITRTQYF.

The chain uses TRBV5-1 and TRBJ2-7, with D unresolved. This CDR3 spans 11 amino acids. The V end was cut by 7 bases, the J end by 1 base, with 6 bases between. Germline CDR1 and CDR2: SGHRS and YFSETQ. CDR3 in amino acids: CASGVSYEQYF. CDR3 in DNA: TGCGCCAGCGGTGTGTCCTACGAGCAGTACTTC.

The chain joins TRBV7-3 to TRBJ2-5; D not resolved. The DNA matches TRBJ2-7 better at its end, which makes the J call doubtful. The germline V gene encodes CDR1 SGHTA and CDR2 FQGTGA. The CDR3 consists of 13 residues. The CDR3 nucleotides are TGTGCCAGCAGCCGCCCCATAAGACTCGAGCAGTACTTC. It specifies CASSRPIRLEQYF.